One sample yielded the 21 T cell receptor beta chains listed below, sequenced in a study of human T cells and chemical hapten exposure. Each CDR3 protein gets one entry after TCRdb re-called the RACE reads with MiXCR. The sample has 80,000 to 100,000 distinct CDR3 sequences; just under 9% are singletons. Documented time point: healthy volunteer bleed at 2 weeks. The authors extracted total RNA from unfractionated whole blood. Sequencing input: whole blood. These receptors were taken from a female donor in good health. Some clones in this sample may be carry-over from other donors' samples.

Points on this clonotype: Possible read error: a much larger clone is one base away. Without the conserved terminal phenylalanine or tryptophan, this CDR3 likely stems from a read error. The V and J genes are TRBV20-1 and TRBJ1-2; possibly TRBD1 for D (6 bases). The CDR3 is 13 residues long. In germline, CDR1 is DFQATT, CDR2 SNEGSKA (reference sequence). The V end was cut by 6 bases, the J end by 1 base, with 12 bases between. The CDR3 reads CSAAGQRNYGYTL. CDR3 bases: TGCAGTGCCGCTGGACAGCGTAACTATGGCTACACCCTC.

This clonotype has at least ten counts. The chain carries TRBV11-2 and TRBJ2-3, with 8 bases aligning to TRBD1. Trimming removed 4 bases from V and 0 bases from J; junction bases left unmatched: 9. CDR1 and CDR2 (germline): SGHAT, FQNNGV. This CDR3 comprises 17 residues. For the CDR3, the DNA is TGTGCCAGCAGCTCGGGGCAGGGGGCGCTTAGCACAGATACGCAGTATTTT. Translating it yields CASSSGQGALSTDTQYF.

This clonotype appeared a few times. This sequence joins TRBV7-2 and TRBJ2-3, with 15 bases fitting TRBD2. Germline values: CDR1 SGHTA, CDR2 FQGNSA. The CDR3 has 14 residues. V gave up 9 bases and J gave up 6 bases; unmatched junction bases: 4. The CDR3 DNA reads TGTGCCAGTGGACTAGCGGGAGGGTCCGATACGCAGTATTTT. It specifies CASGLAGGSDTQYF.

This clonotype came up a few times. The CDR3 region has the DNA TGTGCCAGCAGACAACGGACAGGTCAAGAGACCCAGTACTTC. It encodes CASRQRTGQETQYF. The rearrangement uses TRBV7-9 and TRBJ2-5, with 7 nucleotides matching TRBD1. This CDR3 comprises 14 residues. With V trimmed by 6 bases and J by 2 bases, 6 bases remained unmatched. Germline assignment: CDR1 SEHNR and CDR2 FQNEAQ (reference sequence).

At least ten counts were recorded for this clonotype. This rearrangement joins TRBV6-2 or TRBV6-3 to TRBJ1-1; TRBD1 matches 8 bases. V was pared by 6 bases and J by 7 bases, with 16 bases of the junction left unmatched. The V gene's germline CDR1 is MNHEY and CDR2 SVGEGT. The CDR3 is 16 amino acids. CDR3 amino acids: CASSPPLRQGWIEAFF. The CDR3 nucleotides are TGTGCCAGCAGCCCTCCGTTGAGACAGGGGTGGATTGAAGCTTTCTTT.

Ten or more counts support this clonotype. This sequence joins TRBV20-1 and TRBJ2-1, with 11 bases matching TRBD2. Germline trimming cut 6 bases from V and 1 base from J; bases unmatched to any gene: 5. The CDR3 is 15 amino acids. CDR1 and CDR2 (germline): DFQATT, SNEGSKA (reference sequence). The CDR3 region has the DNA TGCAGTGCCCCCAGGACTAGCGGGTCCTACAATGAGCAGTTCTTC. It codes for CSAPRTSGSYNEQFF.

At least ten counts were recorded for this clonotype. The chain employs TRBV5-1 and TRBJ2-1; 9 nucleotides align to TRBD2. Germline CDR1 reads SGHRS; CDR2 reads YFSETQ. V lost 0 bases to trimming and J lost 8 bases; unmatched junction nucleotides: 9. The CDR3 covers 16 residues. The CDR3 DNA reads TGCGCCAGCAGCTTGGTTGCCGGACTAGCGATCGATGAGCAGTTCTTC. Protein: CASSLVAGLAIDEQFF.

This clonotype turned up a few times. This chain connects TRBV11-2 to TRBJ2-3; D possibly corresponds to TRBD1 (6 bases). The V and J ends lost 3 bases and 2 bases respectively, with 24 bases between them. This CDR3 is built from 19 residues. CDR1 is SGHAT and CDR2 is FQNNGV in the germline V gene. The CDR3 sequence is CASSFTGLGVPSHTDTQYF. The CDR3 DNA reads TGTGCCAGCAGCTTCACAGGGCTGGGAGTACCCAGTCACACAGATACGCAGTATTTT.

This chain uses TRBV2 with TRBJ1-4; weak D call: TRBD1 (6 bases). Germline V gives CDR1 SNHLY, CDR2 FYNNEI. This CDR3 has 14 residues. V lost 7 bases and J lost 8, with 17 bases in between. As DNA, the CDR3 is TGTGCCAGCATCAGATCGGGGGGCGAGGAAAAACTGTTTTTT. Its protein is CASIRSGGEEKLFF. The entire variable domain, with the rest obtained from reference TRBV2 and TRBJ1-4, is as follows: EPEVTQTPSHQVTQMGQEVILRCVPISNHLYFYWYRQILGQKVEFLVSFYNNEISEKSEIFDDQFSVERPDGSNFTLKIRSTKLEDSAMYFCASIRSGGEEKLFFGSGTQLSVL.

V is TRBV11-2 and J is TRBJ2-7; unclear D gene. This CDR3 contains 12 residues. CDR1 and CDR2 from the germline V gene are SGHAT and FQNNGV. V was cut by 5 bases and J by 5 bases, with 10 bases left in between. The CDR3 region is CASSPHTDEQYF. The DNA of the CDR3 is TGTGCCAGCAGCCCCCATACGGACGAGCAGTACTTC.

In its sample, this clonotype was seen a few times. The rearrangement uses TRBV7-6 and TRBJ2-3, with D maybe TRBD1 (5 bases). This CDR3 is built from 16 residues. In germline, CDR1 is SGHVS, CDR2 FNYEAQ. The V and J ends lost 1 base and 1 base respectively, with 12 bases between them. The CDR3 region has the DNA TGTGCCAGCAGCTTAGTTGGGGCCCTGGGCACAGATACGCAGTATTTT. Translated: CASSLVGALGTDTQYF.

This clonotype was counted many times. The V and J genes are TRBV3-1 and TRBJ2-1, with 7 bases matching TRBD2. CDR1 and CDR2 (germline): LGHDT, YNNKEL (reference sequence). Unmatched junction bases numbered 7, after V lost 5 bases and J lost 0 bases. The CDR3 contains 16 residues. The CDR3 nucleotides read TGTGCCAGCAGCTCCGGGAGGCTAAGCTCCTACAATGAGCAGTTCTTC. Its translation is CASSSGRLSSYNEQFF.

V usage is TRBV20-1 and J usage is TRBJ1-6, with D possibly TRBD1 on 6 matching bases. This CDR3 comprises 14 residues. CDR1 DFQATT and CDR2 SNEGSKA come from the germline V gene (reference sequence). Trimming took 7 bases from V and 5 from J, leaving 15 bases between them. As DNA, the CDR3 is TGCAGTGTAAAAACAGGGTCTAATAATTCACCCCTCCACTTT. Amino acids: CSVKTGSNNSPLHF.

This clonotype has just a few counts. The V gene is TRBV11-2, the J gene TRBJ2-1; the match to TRBD2 covers 8 bases. The germline CDR1 and CDR2 sequences are SGHAT and FQNNGV. The CDR3 totals 14 residues. V was clipped by 8 bases and J by 6 bases; unmatched bases: 9. CDR3 in DNA: TGTGCCAGCGAGATTAGCGGGATTTTCAATGAGCAGTTCTTC. It is translated as CASEISGIFNEQFF.

This chain joins TRBV12-3 or TRBV12-4 and TRBJ2-1; D possibly corresponds to TRBD2 (6 bases). V was cut by 6 bases and J by 1 base, with 13 bases left in between. The length of the CDR3 is 15 residues. The CDR3 is CASRPGRRSYNEQFF. DNA for the CDR3: TGTGCCAGCAGACCCGGGAGAAGGTCCTACAATGAGCAGTTCTTC.

V usage is TRBV6-2 or TRBV6-3 and J usage is TRBJ2-5; TRBD2 matches 9 bases. CDR1 MNHEY and CDR2 SVGEGT come from the germline V gene. V dropped 8 bases and J dropped 5; count of bases not matched to a gene: 12. CDR3 length: 15 residues. In DNA, the CDR3 is TGTGCCAGCCGCCAAAACGGCGGGAGGGGCGAGACCCAGTACTTC. Its translation: CASRQNGGRGETQYF.

This clonotype was recorded at least ten times. The gene calls are TRBV28 and TRBJ2-1, with D unclear. V lost 7 bases and J 0 bases, leaving 10 bases between the germline ends. CDR3 length: 14 amino acids. Germline CDR1 and CDR2: MDHEN and SYDVKM. The CDR3, as DNA: TGTGCCAGCAAAGAGTCCCACTCCTACAATGAGCAGTTCTTC. This codes for CASKESHSYNEQFF.

V is TRBV20-1 and J is TRBJ1-6; unclear D gene. This CDR3 is built from 12 residues. CDR1 is DFQATT and CDR2 is SNEGSKA in the germline V gene (reference sequence). The V gene lost 4 bases and the J gene lost 7 bases, with 8 bases spanning the gap. CDR3 loop: CSAKEWNSPLHF. The CDR3 DNA follows: TGCAGTGCTAAGGAGTGGAATTCACCCCTCCACTTT.

This clonotype was counted between two and nine times. The chain recombines TRBV28 with TRBJ2-7; 12 bases match TRBD1. With 5 bases clipped from V and 1 base from J, the junction kept 3 bases outside the gene matches. CDR1 MDHEN and CDR2 SYDVKM come from the germline V gene. This CDR3 spans 15 amino acids. CDR3 region: CASSLGQGASYEQYF. CDR3 coding DNA: TGTGCCAGCAGTCTGGGACAGGGGGCTTCCTACGAGCAGTACTTC.

This clonotype was seen repeatedly, ten times or more. The chain joins TRBV27 to TRBJ1-6, with 7 bases fitting TRBD1. The CDR3 runs to 16 residues. The V gene's germline CDR1 is MNHEY and CDR2 SMNVEV (reference sequence). V lost 2 bases, J lost 2 bases, and 3 bases stayed unmatched. The CDR3 sequence is CASSLRTGAYNSPLHF. DNA of the CDR3: TGTGCCAGCAGTTTAAGGACAGGAGCCTATAATTCACCCCTCCACTTT.

This clonotype was observed a handful of times. The J gene is TRBJ1-5, the V gene TRBV28, with 10 bases fitting TRBD1. Germline V gene sequence: CDR1 MDHEN, CDR2 SYDVKM. Losses at the gene ends were 5 bases for V and 3 bases for J; bases not matched to a gene: 7. The CDR3 totals 16 residues. CDR3 protein: CASSLVGTGVNQPQHF. In DNA form, the CDR3 reads TGTGCCAGCAGTCTCGTGGGGACAGGGGTCAATCAGCCCCAGCATTTT.